A selection of T cell receptor beta chains follows, all from one sample in a study of radiation and T cells in renal cell carcinoma. Only in-frame clones appear in the TCRdb table, and some are missing; sequencing was by immunoSEQ multiplex PCR. This repertoire shows 150,000 or so clones, around 89% found once; its top ten account for over 9%. Sample: blood, taken from a patient whose treatment included radiotherapy and nephrectomy. The source of these receptors is a woman aged 50 to 65 with renal cell carcinoma. The CDR3 runs from the conserved cysteine through the conserved F or W. Each record gives: clone size, V gene, J gene, D gene, CDR3 DNA, CDR3 protein. The D gene is left open where the match is weak. Size is stated for part of the rows, as once, few or many counts, or as a class when the clone is expanded.

abundance: -
v_gene: TRBV7-9
j_gene: TRBJ1-4
d_gene: TRBD1
CDR3nt: TGTGCCAGCAGCCGGACAGGGTCCGTTTCGAATGAAAAACTGTTTTTT
CDR3aa: CASSRTGSVSNEKLFF

abundance: -
v_gene: TRBV18
j_gene: TRBJ1-6
d_gene: -
CDR3nt: TGTGCCAGCTCACCCACCGGAAATTCACCCCTCCACTTT
CDR3aa: CASSPTGNSPLHF

abundance: -
v_gene: TRBV14
j_gene: TRBJ1-2
d_gene: -
CDR3nt: TGTGCCAGCAGCCAAGATTATTTCGTGGACAGTGCCTTCTATGGCTACACCTTC
CDR3aa: CASSQDYFVDSAFYGYTF

abundance: -
v_gene: TRBV7-8
j_gene: TRBJ2-2
d_gene: -
CDR3nt: TGTGCCAGCAGCTTCCCTGACTATCTACCCCACACCGGGGAGCTGTTTTTT
CDR3aa: CASSFPDYLPHTGELFF

abundance: -
v_gene: TRBV29-1
j_gene: TRBJ2-7
d_gene: -
CDR3nt: TGCAGCGTTATTGGGGGGCACGAGCAGTACTTC
CDR3aa: CSVIGGHEQYF

abundance: -
v_gene: TRBV18
j_gene: TRBJ1-6
d_gene: -
CDR3nt: TGTGCCAGCTCACCTTTAGGAGGGTTGGAAGACTATAATTCACCCCTCCACTTT
CDR3aa: CASSPLGGLEDYNSPLHF

abundance: -
v_gene: TRBV5-6
j_gene: TRBJ2-5
d_gene: -
CDR3nt: TGTGCCAGCAGCTTGGAGGGCTACCAAGAGACCCAGTACTTC
CDR3aa: CASSLEGYQETQYF

abundance: -
v_gene: TRBV11-1
j_gene: TRBJ1-1
d_gene: -
CDR3nt: TGTGCCAGCAGCTTCCAGGGGTTCACTGAAGCTTTCTTT
CDR3aa: CASSFQGFTEAFF

abundance: few
v_gene: TRBV11-2
j_gene: TRBJ1-6
d_gene: -
CDR3nt: TGTGCCAGCAGCTACCCCAGGGGCACCCTCCACTTT
CDR3aa: CASSYPRGTLHF

abundance: -
v_gene: TRBV6-1
j_gene: TRBJ1-6
d_gene: -
CDR3nt: TGTGCCAGCAGTGGGACAAGGACAAATTCACCCCTCCACTTT
CDR3aa: CASSGTRTNSPLHF

abundance: -
v_gene: TRBV10-3
j_gene: TRBJ2-7
d_gene: TRBD2
CDR3nt: TGTGCCATCAGTGAGTCAGGGACTAGCGGGGGGTTAAAGCAGTACTTC
CDR3aa: CAISESGTSGGLKQYF

abundance: -
v_gene: TRBV4-1
j_gene: TRBJ1-1
d_gene: TRBD1
CDR3nt: TGCGCCAGCAGCCGGACAGGGGGCCACACTGAAGCTTTCTTT
CDR3aa: CASSRTGGHTEAFF

abundance: -
v_gene: TRBV7-8
j_gene: TRBJ2-2
d_gene: TRBD2
CDR3nt: TGTGCCAGCAGCTCCAAAGCGGGGGTGAACACCGGGGAGCTGTTTTTT
CDR3aa: CASSSKAGVNTGELFF

abundance: -
v_gene: TRBV7-3
j_gene: TRBJ2-6
d_gene: TRBD2
CDR3nt: TGTGCCAGCAGCTCACAGGGACTAGCGGTATCCGGGGCCAACGTCCTGACTTTC
CDR3aa: CASSSQGLAVSGANVLTF

abundance: -
v_gene: TRBV6-1
j_gene: TRBJ1-2
d_gene: -
CDR3nt: TGTGCCAGCAGGGAGATCTACCATGGCTACACCTTC
CDR3aa: CASREIYHGYTF

abundance: -
v_gene: TRBV11-2
j_gene: TRBJ2-7
d_gene: -
CDR3nt: TGTGCCAGCAGCTTAAGCGGTTACGAGCAGTACTTC
CDR3aa: CASSLSGYEQYF

abundance: -
v_gene: TRBV7-9
j_gene: TRBJ1-6
d_gene: TRBD1
CDR3nt: TGTGCCAGCAGCCCCGGAGGGACAGACAATTCACCCCTCCACTTT
CDR3aa: CASSPGGTDNSPLHF

abundance: -
v_gene: TRBV19
j_gene: TRBJ2-3
d_gene: TRBD2
CDR3nt: TGTGCCAGTAGGGACTTAGCGGGGGGGCTCACAGATACGCAGTATTTT
CDR3aa: CASRDLAGGLTDTQYF